This T cell receptor beta chain comes out of a study of blood T cells in healthy people across ages. CDR1 is DFQATT and CDR2 is SNEGSKA in the germline V gene (reference sequence). The V gene lost 3 bases and the J gene lost 0 bases, with 6 bases spanning the gap. This CDR3 contains 13 residues. Primed by a sample-barcoded 5' primer and a J-beta primer mix, a second PCR proceeded for 7 to 11 cycles. TCRdb reprocessed the 5' RACE reads via MiXCR and lists one record per CDR3 protein. The table has fewer than 800,000 distinct CDR3 sequences, roughly 25% seen once; the top ten hold under 10%. The sample was also linked to a second study, of T cells of mothers and their children. Per that paper: For unrelated pairs as for related ones, thymic selection shapes TCR recombination output similarly.

The receptor comes from a boy aged 10-17 years in good health. V usage is TRBV20-1 and J usage is TRBJ1-3; D is uncertain. The sequenced material came from blood. CDR3 amino acids: CSARVYSGNTIYF. The CDR3 region has the DNA TGCAGTGCTAGGGTCTACTCTGGAAACACCATATATTTT.